Below are 16 T cell receptor beta chains sequenced from a single sample in a study of blood T cell repertoires in COVID-19. Repertoires were generated with immunoSEQ multiplex PCR, while TCRdb's copy carries only in-frame clones and drops some. The sample comprises around 150,000 clones, around 85% of which are singletons, and more than 5% rests with the top ten. Input material: peripheral blood. These receptors all stem from a human donor in a cohort sampled during active COVID-19.

This rearrangement joins TRBV9 to TRBJ2-7; 7 nucleotides agree with TRBD2. The V gene end was trimmed by 4 bases and the J gene end by 0 bases; junction bases not matched to a gene: 4. This CDR3 spans 14 amino acids. CDR1 and CDR2 from the germline V gene are SGDLS and YYNGEE. This CDR3 reads CASSPRDYSYEQYF. In DNA form, the CDR3 reads TGTGCCAGCAGCCCCCGGGACTACTCCTACGAGCAGTACTTC.

The chain couples TRBV6-2 or TRBV6-3 to TRBJ2-7; no clear D. Per the germline V gene, CDR1 is MNHEY and CDR2 is SVGEGT. This CDR3 spans 16 amino acids. V was pared by 2 bases and J by 0 bases, with 14 bases between. The CDR3 sequence is CASSYPSLSNSYEQYF. DNA for the CDR3: TGTGCCAGCAGTTACCCGAGCCTTTCCAACTCCTACGAGCAGTACTTC.

This rearrangement joins TRBV28 to TRBJ2-7; TRBD2 matches at 9 bases. This CDR3 spans 16 amino acids. The germline gives CDR1 MDHEN, CDR2 SYDVKM. The ends lost 5 bases at V and 0 bases at J; junction bases unmatched: 8. The CDR3, as DNA: TGTGCCAGCAGTCCCGTAGCGGGGGCCTACTCCTACGAGCAGTACTTC. Its translation is CASSPVAGAYSYEQYF. Filled out from reference TRBV28 and TRBJ2-7, the complete variable domain reads DVKVTQSSRYLVKRTGEKVFLECVQDMDHENMFWYRQDPGLGLRLIYFSYDVKMKEKGDIPEGYSVSREKKERFSLILESASTNQTSMYLCASSPVAGAYSYEQYFGPGTRLTVT.

The genes are TRBV9 and TRBJ2-1, with 10 bases identical to TRBD2. The J segment lost 7 bases and the V segment lost 0 bases, leaving 4 bases of the junction unmatched. The V gene's germline CDR1 is SGDLS and CDR2 YYNGEE. CDR3 size: 15 residues. CDR3 residues: CASSVGGTSANEQFF. The DNA of the CDR3 is TGTGCCAGCAGCGTAGGAGGGACTAGCGCGAATGAGCAGTTCTTC.

The genes are TRBV27 and TRBJ2-5; TRBD2 is a possible D gene (7 bases). The V end was cut by 5 bases, the J end by 5 bases, with 21 bases between. Germline-derived CDR1 and CDR2 are MNHEY and SMNVEV (reference sequence). CDR3 length equals 16 residues. This CDR3 is CASSGTGGGHRETQYF. As DNA, the CDR3 is TGTGCCAGCAGTGGGACTGGGGGGGGGCATCGGGAGACCCAGTACTTC.

This chain links TRBV27 with TRBJ2-5, with 11 nucleotides matching TRBD2. Germline CDR1 is MNHEY and CDR2 is SMNVEV (reference sequence). Trimming removed 5 bases from V and 4 bases from J; junction bases left unmatched: 9. The CDR3 length is 16 residues. CDR3 sequence reads: CASSPEVLAGVETQYF. The CDR3 DNA sequence: TGTGCCAGCAGTCCAGAGGTACTAGCGGGAGTAGAGACCCAGTACTTC.

V usage is TRBV7-9 and J usage is TRBJ1-4; 8 nucleotides match TRBD1. Germline CDR1 and CDR2: SEHNR and FQNEAQ (reference sequence). The CDR3 contains 16 residues. After removal of 5 bases from V and 3 bases from J, the junction contained 8 bases not matched to a gene. CDR3 sequence reads: CASSADRGGSNEKLFF. CDR3 bases: TGTGCCAGCAGCGCCGACAGGGGAGGATCTAATGAAAAACTGTTTTTT.

This chain uses TRBV4-1 with TRBJ1-2; D might be TRBD1 (6 bases). CDR3 size: 16 residues. From germline, CDR1 is MGHRA and CDR2 YSYEKL. The V end was cut by 1 base, the J end by 0 bases, with 12 bases between. In DNA, the CDR3 is TGCGCCAGCAGCCAAGGCAGGGGACGCGCTAACTATGGCTACACCTTC. Protein: CASSQGRGRANYGYTF.

V usage is TRBV2 and J usage is TRBJ1-1; 9 bases match TRBD1. The CDR3 length is 13 residues. After removal of 10 bases from V and 5 bases from J, the junction contained 8 bases not matched to a gene. Looked up from germline, CDR1 is SNHLY and CDR2 is FYNNEI. In nucleotides, the CDR3 is TGTGCCACCGTTAACAGGGGGCGAACTGAAGCTTTCTTT. This codes for CATVNRGRTEAFF. The full variable domain, rest sourced from reference TRBV2 and TRBJ1-1, is EPEVTQTPSHQVTQMGQEVILRCVPISNHLYFYWYRQILGQKVEFLVSFYNNEISEKSEIFDDQFSVERPDGSNFTLKIRSTKLEDSAMYFCATVNRGRTEAFFGQGTRLTVV.

This chain links TRBV19 with TRBJ2-2; TRBD2 matches 8 bases. With 3 bases clipped from V and 7 bases from J, the junction kept 4 bases outside the gene matches. Germline assignment: CDR1 LNHDA and CDR2 SQIVND (reference sequence). CDR3 size: 14 residues. CDR3 region: CASSIGLAIGELFF. The CDR3 bases are TGTGCCAGTAGTATTGGACTAGCCATCGGGGAGCTGTTTTTT.

In this sample, this clone turned up once. The rearrangement links TRBV4-1 to TRBJ2-1; the match to TRBD2 covers 8 bases. In germline, CDR1 is MGHRA, CDR2 YSYEKL. The CDR3 is made up of 16 amino acids. V gave up 1 base and J gave up 7 bases; unmatched junction bases: 9. CDR3 sequence reads: CASSQGGSGSWNEQFF. CDR3 nucleotide sequence: TGCGCCAGCAGCCAAGGAGGAAGCGGGAGTTGGAATGAGCAGTTCTTC.

The chain links TRBV19 to TRBJ2-3, with TRBD1 as a possible D gene (6 bases). Germline V gives CDR1 LNHDA, CDR2 SQIVND (reference sequence). The CDR3 length is 16 residues. V lost 4 bases and J lost 1, with 15 bases in between. The CDR3 bases are TGTGCCAGTAGTACAGGGACACTACTTGGCACAGATACGCAGTATTTT. It codes for CASSTGTLLGTDTQYF.

This chain links TRBV19 with TRBJ2-6; 8 bases align to TRBD1. V shed 3 bases, J shed 3 bases, and the junction held 4 bases outside the gene matches. The V gene's germline CDR1 is LNHDA and CDR2 SQIVND (reference sequence). The CDR3 runs 16 residues. The CDR3 coding sequence is TGTGCCAGTAGTATGGGCAGGGGGCTTGGGGCCAACGTCCTGACTTTC. Encoded protein: CASSMGRGLGANVLTF.

V gene TRBV6-1 combines with J gene TRBJ1-5, with D unclear. This CDR3 has 18 residues. CDR1 and CDR2 from the germline V gene are MNHNS and SASEGT. The germline V and J ends were trimmed by 3 bases and 0 bases, with 18 bases remaining between them. The CDR3 DNA reads TGTGCCAGCAGTGATGCCGGGGTAGGGCTCCATAGCAATCAGCCCCAGCATTTT. This sequence encodes CASSDAGVGLHSNQPQHF.

This chain connects TRBV6-4 to TRBJ2-7, with TRBD2 as a possible D gene (5 bases). CDR3 size: 13 residues. CDR1 is MRHNA and CDR2 is SNTAGT in the germline V gene. Trimming removed 8 bases from V and 3 bases from J, with 14 bases in between. In nucleotides, the CDR3 is TGTGCCAGCTCCCCAGAGGCGGGCTACGAGCAGTACTTC. This sequence encodes CASSPEAGYEQYF.

The chain is built from TRBV28 and TRBJ2-3, with TRBD2 identical over 7 bases. This CDR3 spans 20 amino acids. Trimming removed 3 bases from V and 2 bases from J; junction bases left unmatched: 20. Looked up from germline, CDR1 is MDHEN and CDR2 is SYDVKM. CDR3 protein: CASSFVLADLNRAPTDTQYF. The CDR3 DNA follows: TGTGCCAGCAGTTTCGTTCTAGCGGACTTAAACAGAGCCCCCACAGATACGCAGTATTTT.